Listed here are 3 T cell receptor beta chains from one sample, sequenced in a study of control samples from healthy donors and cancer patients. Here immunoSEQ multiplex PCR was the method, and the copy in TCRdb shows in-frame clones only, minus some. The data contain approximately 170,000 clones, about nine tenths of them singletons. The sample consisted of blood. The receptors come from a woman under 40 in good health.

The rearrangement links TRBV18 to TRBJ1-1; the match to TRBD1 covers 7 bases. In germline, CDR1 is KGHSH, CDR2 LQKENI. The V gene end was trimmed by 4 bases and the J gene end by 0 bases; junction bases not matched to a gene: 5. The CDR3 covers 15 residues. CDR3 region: CASSLGQTMNTEAFF. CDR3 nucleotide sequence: TGTGCCAGCTCACTGGGACAGACCATGAACACTGAAGCTTTCTTT.

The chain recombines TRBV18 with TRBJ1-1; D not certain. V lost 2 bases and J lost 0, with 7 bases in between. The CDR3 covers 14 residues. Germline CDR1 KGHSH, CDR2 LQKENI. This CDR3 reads CASSPGGMNTEAFF. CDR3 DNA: TGTGCCAGCTCACCAGGAGGAATGAACACTGAAGCTTTCTTT.

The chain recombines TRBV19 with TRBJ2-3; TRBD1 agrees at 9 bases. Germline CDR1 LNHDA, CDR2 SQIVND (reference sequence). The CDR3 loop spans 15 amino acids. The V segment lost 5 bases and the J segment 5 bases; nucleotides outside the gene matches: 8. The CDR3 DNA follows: TGTGCCAGTAGTCCTGACAGGGGGATGTTAGATACGCAGTATTTT. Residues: CASSPDRGMLDTQYF.